One sample yielded the 2 T cell receptor delta chains listed below, sequenced in a study of gammadelta T cells in human blood. TCRdb redid the clone calls on the RT-PCR reads with CATT. The table lists 650 or so delta-chain clones, around 63% of them singletons, with 31% in the top ten. Sequencing was performed on Vgamma9Vdelta2 gamma-delta T cells from adult blood. These receptors all stem from a human donor.

For this clone: A far larger clone differs by one base, so this is likely a read error. Other DNA sequences in the sample encode the same CDR3. The J gene is TRDJ1, the V gene TRDV2, with 13 bases identical to TRDD3. The CDR3 has 16 amino acids. Germline CDR1 is GEAIGNYY and CDR2 is EKD. CDR3 sequence (DNA): TGTGCCTGTGACAGACTGGGGGATACGGTCGGGCATAAACTGATCTTT. Translation gives CACDRLGDTVGHKLIF.

This clone has only a few counts. It differs at one base from a far larger clone, so likely a read error. The rearrangement uses TRDV2 and TRDJ1; 13 bases map to TRDD3. The CDR3 loop spans 18 amino acids. In germline, CDR1 is GEAIGNYY, CDR2 EKD. The CDR3 is CARDPVLGDTRSTDKLIF. The CDR3, as DNA: TGTGCCCGTGACCCCGTACTGGGGGATACGCGGAGCACCGATAAACTCATCTTT.